The rows below give T cell receptor beta chains drawn from one sample of a study of blood T cells in healthy people across ages. Each CDR3 protein gets one entry after TCRdb re-called the 5' RACE reads with MiXCR. The table records some 1.5 million distinct CDR3 sequences, approximately 39% of them present only once. Material for sequencing was blood. These receptors all come from a woman between 18 and 29 years old in good health. CDR3s include the opening cysteine and the closing phenylalanine or tryptophan. Only part of the rows carry a size: once, few, many, or a class if the clone is expanded.

abundance: few
len: 15
v_gene: TRBV20-1
CDR3aa: CSARDSGEGFYEQFF

abundance: few
len: 15
v_gene: TRBV5-6
CDR3aa: CASSLAPGGETEAFF

abundance: .
len: 14
v_gene: TRBV28
CDR3aa: CASSFPGSGYEQYF

abundance: .
len: 14
v_gene: TRBV7-2
CDR3aa: CASSLRRTVDTQYF

abundance: .
len: 13
v_gene: TRBV12-3/TRBV12-4
CDR3aa: CASSLNLWNEQFF

abundance: many
len: 14
v_gene: TRBV7-2
CDR3aa: CASSLSGIEETQYF

abundance: .
len: 12
v_gene: TRBV20-1
CDR3aa: CSAPGAGNTIYF

abundance: .
len: 14
v_gene: TRBV29-1
CDR3aa: CSVELSSSYNEQFF

abundance: once
len: 14
v_gene: TRBV7-9
CDR3aa: CASSLPPGDYGYTF

abundance: few
len: 14
v_gene: TRBV12-3/TRBV12-4
CDR3aa: CASSRVTGANVLTF

abundance: few
len: 13
v_gene: TRBV9
CDR3aa: CASRSGGIDGYTF

abundance: few
len: 14
v_gene: TRBV29-1
CDR3aa: CSVEVSRAYNEQFF

abundance: .
len: 17
v_gene: TRBV24-1
CDR3aa: CATSGPGGSGAKNIQYF

abundance: .
len: 15
v_gene: TRBV7-9
CDR3aa: CASTPDRAGGTEAFF

abundance: .
len: 17
v_gene: TRBV12-3/TRBV12-4
CDR3aa: CASSLVSADSYNSPLHF

abundance: .
len: 12
v_gene: TRBV4-2
CDR3aa: CASSQEDYEQFF

abundance: few
len: 14
v_gene: TRBV25-1
CDR3aa: CASNGRGRNSPLHF

abundance: .
len: 15
v_gene: TRBV7-9
CDR3aa: CASSLAGGSTHEQYF

abundance: once
len: 20
v_gene: TRBV6-2/TRBV6-3
CDR3aa: CASSPWTSGPSSPSYNEQFF

abundance: .
len: 16
v_gene: TRBV4-2
CDR3aa: CASSQPQTTKTDTQYF

abundance: few
len: 16
v_gene: TRBV4-3
CDR3aa: CASSQEPFRVGYGYTF

abundance: .
len: 16
v_gene: TRBV6-4
CDR3aa: CASSDLGARANSPLHF

abundance: few
len: 13
v_gene: TRBV5-1
CDR3aa: CASSLVEMGEQFF

abundance: few
len: 16
v_gene: TRBV6-6
CDR3aa: CASSYPGQEPNNEQFF

abundance: .
len: 12
v_gene: TRBV30
CDR3aa: CAWIEQADTQYF

abundance: few
len: 17
v_gene: TRBV6-1
CDR3aa: CASRHTSGGYSYNEQFF

abundance: .
len: 14
v_gene: TRBV20-1
CDR3aa: CSAPPRMGGEKLFF

abundance: .
len: 13
v_gene: TRBV29-1
CDR3aa: CSVLTVLNYGYTF

abundance: .
len: 13
v_gene: TRBV7-2
CDR3aa: CASSVQLQGRYTF

abundance: many
len: 12
v_gene: TRBV2
CDR3aa: CASSSTGREQYF

abundance: .
len: 15
v_gene: TRBV3-1
CDR3aa: CASSQGSGNPYEQYF

abundance: many
len: 15
v_gene: TRBV5-1
CDR3aa: CASSPGLASTDTQYF

abundance: .
len: 15
v_gene: TRBV3-1
CDR3aa: CASSQGRGAKNIQFF

abundance: .
len: 15
v_gene: TRBV20-1
CDR3aa: CSASFRSLSSYEQYF

abundance: .
len: 19
v_gene: TRBV7-9
CDR3aa: CASSSINRVRDFVDAEAFF

abundance: .
len: 16
v_gene: TRBV12-3/TRBV12-4
CDR3aa: CASSLGPGTANYGYTF

abundance: .
len: 15
v_gene: TRBV27
CDR3aa: CASTQLAGAYNEQFF

abundance: .
len: 13
v_gene: TRBV7-9
CDR3aa: CASSSSGYTEAFF

abundance: few
len: 12
v_gene: TRBV13
CDR3aa: CASSLGRQTQYF

abundance: few
len: 17
v_gene: TRBV14
CDR3aa: CASSQDRTKDRGDQQYF

abundance: .
len: 18
v_gene: TRBV4-3
CDR3aa: CASSQAFPGTSGKYEQYF

abundance: few
len: 15
v_gene: TRBV2
CDR3aa: CASRGRQLMNTEAFF

abundance: .
len: 15
v_gene: TRBV19
CDR3aa: CAGSISSFPADTQYF

abundance: .
len: 17
v_gene: TRBV6-5
CDR3aa: CASSYSKGGSFLNEQFF

abundance: .
len: 13
v_gene: TRBV3-1
CDR3aa: CASSATRQETQYF

abundance: .
len: 13
v_gene: TRBV5-1
CDR3aa: CASSPRWSETQYF

abundance: .
len: 12
v_gene: TRBV2
CDR3aa: CASNDRGYEQYF

abundance: few
len: 14
v_gene: TRBV20-1
CDR3aa: CSARDNKAGEKQYF

abundance: once
len: 16
v_gene: TRBV9
CDR3aa: CASSVVVGRRTGELFF